This T cell receptor (beta chain) was identified in a study of T cell changes during pregnancy in multiple sclerosis. The germline gives CDR1 MNHNS, CDR2 SASEGT. The CDR3 has 15 residues. V shed 4 bases and J shed 0 bases, with 13 bases lying between them. This clone was seen just once. This table comes from immunoSEQ multiplex PCR, and its TCRdb copy is limited to in-frame clones, with some not included. The table records tens of thousands of clones, under 95% of them present only once. The source was peripheral blood, collected before pregnancy. This clonotype was sampled from a female donor with multiple sclerosis, enrolled in a pregnancy study. The chain joins TRBV6-1 to TRBJ2-7, with D tentatively TRBD1 (6 bases). CDR3: CASSGRDKSSYEQYF. CDR3 nucleotides: TGTGCCAGCAGTGGACGGGACAAGAGCTCCTACGAGCAGTACTTC.